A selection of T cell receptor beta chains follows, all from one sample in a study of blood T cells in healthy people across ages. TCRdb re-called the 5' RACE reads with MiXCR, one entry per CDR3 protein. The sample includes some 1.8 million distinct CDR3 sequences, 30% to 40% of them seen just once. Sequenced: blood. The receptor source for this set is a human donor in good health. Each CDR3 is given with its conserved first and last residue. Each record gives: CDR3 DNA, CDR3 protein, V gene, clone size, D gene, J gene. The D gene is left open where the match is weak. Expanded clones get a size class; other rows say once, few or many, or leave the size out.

CDR3nt: TGTGCCAGCAGTTACTCCCCACACTATACGCAGTATTTT
CDR3aa: CASSYSPHYTQYF
v_gene: TRBV6-2/TRBV6-3
abundance: .
d_gene: .
j_gene: TRBJ2-3

CDR3nt: TGTGCCAGCAGCGCCTACTCCAATGAGCAGTTCTTC
CDR3aa: CASSAYSNEQFF
v_gene: TRBV5-6
abundance: once
d_gene: .
j_gene: TRBJ2-1

CDR3nt: TGTGCCAGCAGTTACTCGTTCCTAGCGGGGGGACCCCTGAACACCGGGGAGCTGTTTTTT
CDR3aa: CASSYSFLAGGPLNTGELFF
v_gene: TRBV6-5
abundance: .
d_gene: TRBD2
j_gene: TRBJ2-2

CDR3nt: TGTGCCAGCAGCTTCGGAAGGGTTTACGAGCAGTTCTTC
CDR3aa: CASSFGRVYEQFF
v_gene: TRBV7-2
abundance: .
d_gene: .
j_gene: TRBJ2-1

CDR3nt: TGTGCCAGCAGTGCCGGGACTAGCGGGGGCACAGATACGCAGTATTTT
CDR3aa: CASSAGTSGGTDTQYF
v_gene: TRBV2
abundance: .
d_gene: TRBD2
j_gene: TRBJ2-3

CDR3nt: TGTGCCACCAGTGGACCACAGACCTCGAACTATGGCTACACCTTC
CDR3aa: CATSGPQTSNYGYTF
v_gene: TRBV24-1
abundance: .
d_gene: .
j_gene: TRBJ1-2

CDR3nt: TGTGCCAGCAGATTACAGGGGATTAATGAAAAACGGTTTTTT
CDR3aa: CASRLQGINEKRFF
v_gene: TRBV7-2
abundance: .
d_gene: TRBD1
j_gene: TRBJ1-4

CDR3nt: TGTGCCAGCAGCCAGGGACAATTCTCCTATAATTCACCCCGCCACTTT
CDR3aa: CASSQGQFSYNSPRHF
v_gene: TRBV9
abundance: .
d_gene: .
j_gene: TRBJ1-6

CDR3nt: TGCAGTGCTAGCATTCCAGGCCAAGAGACCCAGTACTTC
CDR3aa: CSASIPGQETQYF
v_gene: TRBV20-1
abundance: .
d_gene: .
j_gene: TRBJ2-5

CDR3nt: TGTGCCAGCAGCTTAGCCGACGGAGGGGATTCCGACTACGAGCAGTACTTC
CDR3aa: CASSLADGGDSDYEQYF
v_gene: TRBV7-9
abundance: few
d_gene: .
j_gene: TRBJ2-7

CDR3nt: TGTGCCAGCAGTTACTCGAGTGGACAGGTGGATAACTATGGCTACACCTTC
CDR3aa: CASSYSSGQVDNYGYTF
v_gene: TRBV6-2/TRBV6-3
abundance: few
d_gene: TRBD1
j_gene: TRBJ1-2

CDR3nt: TGTGCCAGCAGCGTTCAGGGGGCCGAGGAGACCCAGTACTTC
CDR3aa: CASSVQGAEETQYF
v_gene: TRBV9
abundance: .
d_gene: TRBD1
j_gene: TRBJ2-5

CDR3nt: TGTGCCAGCAGCTTAGAGGCGGGGGGGGACACTGAAGCTTTCTTT
CDR3aa: CASSLEAGGDTEAFF
v_gene: TRBV7-9
abundance: few
d_gene: .
j_gene: TRBJ1-1

CDR3nt: TGTGCCAGCTCACCAGGGACGCGGGGGGCCTACAATGAGCAGTTCTTC
CDR3aa: CASSPGTRGAYNEQFF
v_gene: TRBV18
abundance: .
d_gene: TRBD2
j_gene: TRBJ2-1

CDR3nt: TGCAGCGTTGAAAGGGGGAACTATGGCTACACCTTC
CDR3aa: CSVERGNYGYTF
v_gene: TRBV29-1
abundance: many
d_gene: .
j_gene: TRBJ1-2

CDR3nt: TGCGCCAGCAGCTACCTGCTCGGGGGAGGGACTGAAGCTTTCTTT
CDR3aa: CASSYLLGGGTEAFF
v_gene: TRBV4-1
abundance: .
d_gene: .
j_gene: TRBJ1-1

CDR3nt: TGTGCCAGCAGTGGGCAGACAGATACGCAGTATTTT
CDR3aa: CASSGQTDTQYF
v_gene: TRBV2
abundance: .
d_gene: .
j_gene: TRBJ2-3